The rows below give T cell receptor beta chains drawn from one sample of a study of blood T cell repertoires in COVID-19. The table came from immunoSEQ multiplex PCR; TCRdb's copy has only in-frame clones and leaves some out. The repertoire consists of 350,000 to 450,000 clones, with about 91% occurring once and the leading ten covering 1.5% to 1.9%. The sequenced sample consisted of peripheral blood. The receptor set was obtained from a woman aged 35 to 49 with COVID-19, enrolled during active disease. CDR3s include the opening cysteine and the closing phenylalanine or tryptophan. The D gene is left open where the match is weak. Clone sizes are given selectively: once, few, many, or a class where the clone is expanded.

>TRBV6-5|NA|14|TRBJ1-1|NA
CASARDNLNTEAFF
TGTGCCAGCGCCAGGGACAACTTGAACACTGAAGCTTTCTTT
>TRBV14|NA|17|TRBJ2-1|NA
CASSQIHLGGGTNEQFF
TGTGCCAGCAGCCAAATTCACCTCGGCGGGGGCACCAATGAGCAGTTCTTC
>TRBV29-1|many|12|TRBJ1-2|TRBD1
CSVEYSGGGYTF
TGCAGCGTTGAGTATTCAGGGGGTGGCTACACCTTC
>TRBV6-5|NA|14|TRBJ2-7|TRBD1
CATRDRGISYEQYF
TGTGCCACCCGGGACAGGGGTATCTCCTACGAGCAGTACTTC
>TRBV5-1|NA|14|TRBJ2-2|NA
CASSFSGLPGELFF
TGCGCCAGCAGTTTCTCGGGACTTCCGGGGGAGCTGTTTTTT
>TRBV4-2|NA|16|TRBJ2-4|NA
CASSQDFGLAKNIQYF
TGTGCCAGCAGCCAAGATTTCGGACTAGCCAAAAACATTCAGTACTTC
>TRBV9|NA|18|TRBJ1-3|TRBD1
CASSATRQGAASGNTIYF
TGTGCCAGCAGCGCAACTAGACAGGGGGCCGCCTCTGGAAACACCATATATTTT
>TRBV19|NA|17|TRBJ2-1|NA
CASSTGWDRGGLNEQFF
TGTGCCAGTAGTACGGGATGGGACAGAGGGGGACTCAATGAGCAGTTCTTC
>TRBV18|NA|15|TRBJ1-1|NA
CASSWERRMNTEAFF
TGTGCCAGCTCATGGGAGAGACGGATGAACACTGAAGCTTTCTTT
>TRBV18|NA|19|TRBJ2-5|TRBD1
CASSPYRGRRGDPTETQYF
TGTGCCAGCTCACCGTACAGGGGGCGCCGGGGCGACCCGACGGAGACCCAGTACTTC
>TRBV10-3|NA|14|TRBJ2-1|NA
CAISAERTYNEQFF
TGTGCCATCAGTGCGGAGCGGACCTACAATGAGCAGTTCTTC
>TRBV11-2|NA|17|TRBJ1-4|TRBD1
CASSLDRRGQGPTRLFF
TGTGCCAGCAGCTTAGATCGTAGGGGACAGGGGCCTACAAGACTGTTTTTT
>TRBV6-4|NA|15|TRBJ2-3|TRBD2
CASSETSGGADTQYF
TGTGCCAGCAGTGAGACTAGCGGGGGGGCAGATACGCAGTATTTT
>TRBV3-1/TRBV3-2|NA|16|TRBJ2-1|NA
CASSQWSTAGGNEQFF
TGTGCCAGCAGCCAATGGTCTACGGCCGGAGGCAATGAGCAGTTCTTC
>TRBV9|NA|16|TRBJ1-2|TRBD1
CASSVLQSTGGGGYTF
TGTGCCAGCAGCGTATTACAGTCGACAGGGGGAGGCGGCTACACCTTC
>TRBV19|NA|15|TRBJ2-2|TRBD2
CASSALAGGIGELFF
TGTGCCAGTAGTGCACTAGCGGGCGGGATCGGGGAGCTGTTTTTT
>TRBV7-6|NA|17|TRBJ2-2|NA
CASSSRPGLVQAGELFF
TGTGCCAGCAGCTCCCGTCCGGGACTCGTGCAGGCCGGGGAGCTGTTTTTT
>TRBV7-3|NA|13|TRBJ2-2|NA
CASSTRQDGELFF
TGTGCCAGCAGCACCCGACAGGACGGGGAGCTGTTTTTT
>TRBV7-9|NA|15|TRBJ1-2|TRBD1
CASSLGGTVVYGYTF
TGTGCCAGCAGCTTAGGAGGGACAGTGGTCTATGGCTACACCTTC
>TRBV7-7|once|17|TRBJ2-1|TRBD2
CASSSGLAGVGLNEQFF
TGTGCTAGCAGCTCGGGACTAGCGGGAGTCGGCCTCAATGAGCAGTTCTTC
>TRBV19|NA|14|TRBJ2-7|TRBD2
CASSPSGGSHEQYF
TGTGCCAGTAGTCCCTCGGGGGGGTCCCACGAGCAGTACTTC
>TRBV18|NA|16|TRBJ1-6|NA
CASSPSDSGGNSPLHF
TGTGCCAGCTCACCCTCGGACTCAGGCGGTAATTCACCCCTCCACTTT
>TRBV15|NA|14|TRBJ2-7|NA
CATSSGAPSYEQYF
TGTGCCACCAGCAGCGGTGCCCCTTCCTACGAGCAGTACTTC
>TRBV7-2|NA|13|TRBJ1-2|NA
CASSLQMNYGYTF
TGTGCCAGCAGCTTACAGATGAACTATGGCTACACCTTC
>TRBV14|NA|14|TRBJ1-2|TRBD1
CASSQAGTGSGYTF
TGTGCCAGCAGCCAAGCCGGGACAGGGTCTGGCTACACCTTC
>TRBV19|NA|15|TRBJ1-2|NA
CASSIPDRPLYGYTF
TGTGCCAGTAGTATTCCGGACAGACCACTCTATGGCTACACCTTC
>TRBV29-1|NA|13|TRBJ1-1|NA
CSVVGGGLTEAFF
TGCAGCGTTGTAGGTGGGGGACTCACTGAAGCTTTCTTT
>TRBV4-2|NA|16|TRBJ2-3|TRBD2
CASGPSLRGYADTQYF
TGTGCCAGCGGACCCTCTCTGCGGGGGTATGCAGATACGCAGTATTTT
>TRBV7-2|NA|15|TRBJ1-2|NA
CASSPPRGSDYGYTF
TGTGCCAGCAGCCCTCCCAGGGGCTCGGACTATGGCTACACCTTC
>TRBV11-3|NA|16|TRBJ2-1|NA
CASSPHSSAHYNEQFF
TGTGCCAGCAGCCCCCATTCGAGCGCCCATTACAATGAGCAGTTCTTC
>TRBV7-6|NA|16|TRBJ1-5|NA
CASSPLGRGSNQPQHF
TGTGCCAGCAGTCCCCTTGGAAGGGGTAGCAATCAGCCCCAGCATTTT
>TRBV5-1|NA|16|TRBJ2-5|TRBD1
CASSPVPGTEKETQYF
TGCGCCAGCAGTCCTGTACCCGGGACAGAGAAAGAGACCCAGTACTTC
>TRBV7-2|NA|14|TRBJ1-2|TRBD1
CASSSTGGGYGYTF
TGTGCCAGCAGCTCGACAGGGGGCGGGTATGGCTACACCTTC
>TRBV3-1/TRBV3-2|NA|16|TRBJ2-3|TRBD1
CASSQRQGITADTQYF
TGTGCCAGCAGCCAGCGACAGGGTATAACCGCAGATACGCAGTATTTT